The rows below give T cell receptor beta chains drawn from one sample of a study of response to subunit inactivated influenza vaccine. TCRdb re-analysed the RT-PCR reads in MiXCR, keeping a single row per CDR3 protein. The sample lists 500,000 or so distinct CDR3 sequences; about 10% were seen once. The sample was PBMCs from blood, taken about 6 weeks after vaccination. The receptors were gathered from a man in his fifties or sixties who received an inactivated influenza vaccine. CDR3s include the opening cysteine and the closing phenylalanine or tryptophan. The order of the fields is V gene, CDR3 protein.

V gene: TRBV6-2/TRBV6-3; CDR3 protein: CASSYNRDRVSQSTDTQYF
V gene: TRBV12-3/TRBV12-4; CDR3 protein: CASNGGSNTGELLF
V gene: TRBV7-2; CDR3 protein: CASSRIGGRVSYEQYF
V gene: TRBV24-1; CDR3 protein: CATMSETETQYF
V gene: TRBV4-1; CDR3 protein: CASSGGGNRSPLHF
V gene: TRBV29-1; CDR3 protein: CSVASGTGNQPQHF
V gene: TRBV12-3/TRBV12-4; CDR3 protein: CASSPLWGEDEQFF
V gene: TRBV9; CDR3 protein: CASKSSGGRGGASYNEQFF
V gene: TRBV20-1; CDR3 protein: CSASSGNNYGYTF
V gene: TRBV29-1; CDR3 protein: CSVRGTAESYNEQFF
V gene: TRBV7-2; CDR3 protein: CASNGQTNTEAFF
V gene: TRBV7-9; CDR3 protein: CASSLAIDSLSSYEQYF
V gene: TRBV10-2; CDR3 protein: CASKDRGRANEKLFF
V gene: TRBV10-3; CDR3 protein: CATRQLTDTQYF
V gene: TRBV6-5; CDR3 protein: CASSSSASGSYEQYF
V gene: TRBV4-3; CDR3 protein: CASSQARSSYNEQFF
V gene: TRBV5-1; CDR3 protein: CASSLERTSGYTDTQYF
V gene: TRBV12-3/TRBV12-4; CDR3 protein: CASSLELAGVEQFF
V gene: TRBV24-1; CDR3 protein: CATSDGAVGLETQYF
V gene: TRBV7-8; CDR3 protein: CASSQDRLRYNEQFF
V gene: TRBV11-2; CDR3 protein: CASSLVRAGGRMTDTQYF
V gene: TRBV10-2; CDR3 protein: CASSESGGGRPEFF
V gene: TRBV12-3/TRBV12-4; CDR3 protein: CASSFAASGGWVHEQFF
V gene: TRBV7-9; CDR3 protein: CASSLSVSTDTQYF
V gene: TRBV10-3; CDR3 protein: CAISRRTGQETQYF
V gene: TRBV27; CDR3 protein: CASSPSGSYPYGYTF
V gene: TRBV7-8; CDR3 protein: CASSFTDRGNTEAFF
V gene: TRBV29-1; CDR3 protein: CSVATSGGNEQFF
V gene: TRBV9; CDR3 protein: CASSPWAGYYGYTF
V gene: TRBV5-1; CDR3 protein: CASSLDPGTSYNEQFF
V gene: TRBV7-3; CDR3 protein: CASRGTASSTEAFF
V gene: TRBV7-2; CDR3 protein: CASSLYRAGGRYEQYF
V gene: TRBV11-2; CDR3 protein: CASSWTGNNEKLFF
V gene: TRBV20-1; CDR3 protein: CSAPWLGETQYF
V gene: TRBV7-9; CDR3 protein: CASSLPTGGISASEAFF
V gene: TRBV4-3; CDR3 protein: CASSHEGGAPSYNEQFF
V gene: TRBV6-5; CDR3 protein: CASSYSKSHFNYGYTF
V gene: TRBV10-3; CDR3 protein: CAIRQGTGTEAFF
V gene: TRBV5-1; CDR3 protein: CASSSDSSGRNPEQYF
V gene: TRBV6-1; CDR3 protein: CASSALGEGMNTEAFF
V gene: TRBV13; CDR3 protein: CASSLERQAGDGYTF
V gene: TRBV11-2; CDR3 protein: CASSLEASGALNTIYF
V gene: TRBV12-3/TRBV12-4; CDR3 protein: CASGTGLGYTF
V gene: TRBV6-2/TRBV6-3; CDR3 protein: CASKSRTLSSYEQYF
V gene: TRBV7-2; CDR3 protein: CASSLLGNWGSGELFF
V gene: TRBV9; CDR3 protein: CASSPRRGDPSSYNEQFF
V gene: TRBV5-1; CDR3 protein: CASSQRQGADGELFF
V gene: TRBV7-7; CDR3 protein: CASSPGLGLEETQYF
V gene: TRBV20-1; CDR3 protein: CSARGSGDSSPLHF
V gene: TRBV20-1; CDR3 protein: CSAANGSPFSTDTQYF
V gene: TRBV2; CDR3 protein: CARMGRSNYGYTF
V gene: TRBV21-1; CDR3 protein: CASRGIGGGETDTQYF
V gene: TRBV14; CDR3 protein: CASSQRSVPGVRYGYTF
V gene: TRBV6-5; CDR3 protein: CASSSGSEQYF